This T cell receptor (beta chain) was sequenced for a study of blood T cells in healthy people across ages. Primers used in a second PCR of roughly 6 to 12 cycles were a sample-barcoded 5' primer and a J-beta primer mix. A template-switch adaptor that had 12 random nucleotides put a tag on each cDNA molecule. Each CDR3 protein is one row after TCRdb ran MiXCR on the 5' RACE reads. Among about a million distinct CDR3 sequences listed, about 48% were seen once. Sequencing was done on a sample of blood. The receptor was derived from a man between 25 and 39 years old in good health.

Here the CDR3 reads CASQGAGGYTEAFF. The CDR3 DNA is TGCGCCAGCCAAGGGGCAGGGGGATACACTGAAGCTTTCTTT. The chain employs TRBV5-1 and TRBJ1-1; 7 bases line up with TRBD1. J was trimmed by 3 bases and V by 7 bases; bases with no gene match: 9. CDR1 and CDR2 from the germline V gene are SGHRS and YFSETQ. The CDR3 length is 14 residues.